A selection of T cell receptor beta chains follows, all from one sample in a study of blood T cell repertoires in COVID-19. Libraries were prepared by immunoSEQ multiplex PCR; TCRdb keeps only in-frame clonotypes and omits some of them. The sample shows about 380,000 clones, 75% to 90% of them seen only once. Input material: peripheral blood. Receptors originate from a woman under 30 with acute or convalescent COVID-19. Both conserved end residues are part of each CDR3. The D gene is left open where the match is weak. Only some rows state a clone size, as once, few, many or a class for expanded clones.

. | TRBJ1-1 | . | TRBV11-2 | TGTGCCAGCAGCTCCCGACAATTCCCGAACACTGAAGCTTTCTTT | CASSSRQFPNTEAFF
few | TRBJ1-4 | . | TRBV3-1/TRBV3-2 | TGTGCCAGCAGCCGTGACTATTCCGGGGAAAAACTGTTTTTT | CASSRDYSGEKLFF
. | TRBJ2-2 | . | TRBV20-1 | TGCAGTGCTAGTGGGTCTCAGACGAACACCGGGGAGCTGTTTTTT | CSASGSQTNTGELFF
. | TRBJ1-3 | . | TRBV9 | TGTGCCAGCAGCGTAGCTTCAGTCTCTGGAAACACCATATATTTT | CASSVASVSGNTIYF
. | TRBJ1-1 | . | TRBV29-1 | TGCAGCGTTGAATGGCAGGGAAACACTGAAGCTTTCTTT | CSVEWQGNTEAFF
. | TRBJ2-3 | TRBD2 | TRBV5-4 | TGTGCCAGCAGGGCCGGGACTAGCAGGATTTACACAGATACGCAGTATTTT | CASRAGTSRIYTDTQYF
. | TRBJ2-7 | . | TRBV11-2 | TGTGCCAGCACCACCAGGGGTCTAACTTACGAGCAGTACTTC | CASTTRGLTYEQYF
. | TRBJ2-4 | TRBD2 | TRBV7-9 | TGTGCCAGCAGCTCTACGGTGGGCGGACTAGCGGGGGAAAACATTCAGTACTTC | CASSSTVGGLAGENIQYF
. | TRBJ1-5 | TRBD1 | TRBV3-1/TRBV3-2 | TGTGCCAGCAGCCCTCAAGGAGAGCAGGGGGCCCGGCGTCAGCCCCAGCATTTT | CASSPQGEQGARRQPQHF
. | TRBJ1-1 | . | TRBV11-2 | TGTGCCAGCAGCTTAGACCGGGACATCACCGCCGCGATGAACACTGAAGCTTTCTTT | CASSLDRDITAAMNTEAFF
. | TRBJ2-3 | TRBD2 | TRBV4-1 | TGCGCCAGCAGCCAAGGGTGGAGCGGGGGTGTGGATACGCAGTATTTT | CASSQGWSGGVDTQYF
. | TRBJ2-2 | TRBD1 | TRBV20-1 | TGCAGTGCTAGTTTAGGGACAGGGCTCACCGGGGAGCTGTTTTTT | CSASLGTGLTGELFF
. | TRBJ1-4 | TRBD1 | TRBV13 | TGTGCCAGCAGCCGGGACAGGGGTGGCGAAAAACTGTTTTTT | CASSRDRGGEKLFF
once | TRBJ1-2 | TRBD1 | TRBV12-5 | TGTGCTAGTGGTTTGGCACCGGACAGGGCCTATGGCTACACCTTC | CASGLAPDRAYGYTF
once | TRBJ1-3 | TRBD1 | TRBV5-6 | TGTGCCAGCAGCCCAGGGCGGGACAGTGGAAACACCATATATTTT | CASSPGRDSGNTIYF
. | TRBJ2-1 | TRBD2 | TRBV4-2 | TGTGCCAGCAGCCAAGATTGGGCGGGAGAGTACAATGAGCAGTTCTTC | CASSQDWAGEYNEQFF
. | TRBJ1-3 | . | TRBV28 | TGTGCCAGCAGTTTTAACTCGGAGGTATCTGGAAACACCATATATTTT | CASSFNSEVSGNTIYF
. | TRBJ2-3 | . | TRBV6-4 | TGTGCCAGCAGCCGCGACTTGGCGTATTTT | CASSRDLAYF
. | TRBJ1-5 | . | TRBV24-1 | TGTGCCACCAGTGGCAGGGATTTCAGGAGCAATCAGCCCCAGCATTTT | CATSGRDFRSNQPQHF
once | TRBJ2-2 | TRBD1 | TRBV27 | TGTGCCAGCAGTTCGGGACAGGGAATCACCGGGGAGCTGTTTTTT | CASSSGQGITGELFF
. | TRBJ1-2 | . | TRBV6-6 | TGTGCCAGCAGTTACTTCCCATTTCCGGTCGACTATGGCTACACCTTC | CASSYFPFPVDYGYTF
. | TRBJ1-2 | . | TRBV11-2 | TGTGCCAGCTCCCTAGGGAGGGGGGTCACCTTTGGCTACACCTTC | CASSLGRGVTFGYTF
. | TRBJ1-3 | . | TRBV29-1 | TGCAGCGCTCAGGGGGGAAACACCATATATTTT | CSAQGGNTIYF